One sample yielded the 25 T cell receptor beta chains listed below, sequenced in a study of blood T cell repertoires in COVID-19. Profiling relied on immunoSEQ multiplex PCR, and the TCRdb table lists in-frame clones only, not all of them. This table holds about 530,000 clones, roughly 91% found once. The sample consisted of peripheral blood. The receptors originated from a woman in her forties or fifties with COVID-19, enrolled during active disease.

V gene TRBV20-1 combines with J gene TRBJ2-7, with 7 bases aligning to TRBD1. The V gene end was trimmed by 5 bases and the J gene end by 6 bases; junction bases not matched to a gene: 4. CDR1 and CDR2 from the germline V gene are DFQATT and SNEGSKA (reference sequence). CDR3 length: 11 amino acids. Here the CDR3 DNA reads TGCAGTGCTGGACGACAGGGCGAGCAGTACTTC. The encoded protein is CSAGRQGEQYF.

V is TRBV6-5 and J is TRBJ2-6, with D possibly TRBD2 on 5 matching bases. V was trimmed by 7 bases and J by 4 bases, leaving 8 bases between them. This CDR3 comprises 13 residues. The V gene's germline CDR1 is MNHEY and CDR2 SVGAGI. CDR3 residues: CASIGSGANVLTF. Here the CDR3 DNA reads TGTGCCAGCATAGGGAGCGGGGCCAACGTCCTGACTTTC.

The chain employs TRBV30 and TRBJ1-4, with 7 nucleotides matching TRBD1. The CDR3 covers 16 residues. CDR1 is GTSNPN and CDR2 is SVGIG in the germline V gene (reference sequence). V gave up 3 bases and J gave up 4 bases; unmatched junction bases: 11. In DNA, the CDR3 is TGTGCCTGGAGCCAGCCGGACAGGCGATATAATGAAAAACTGTTTTTT. It codes for CAWSQPDRRYNEKLFF.

This rearrangement joins TRBV5-6 to TRBJ1-1; D not resolved. CDR3 length: 16 amino acids. Germline CDR1 SGHDT, CDR2 YYEEEE. The ends were cut back, 1 base at V and 4 bases at J, with 17 bases in the middle. CDR3: CASSLFQSGLGTEAFF. In nucleotides, the CDR3 is TGTGCCAGCAGCTTGTTCCAATCCGGGTTGGGCACTGAAGCTTTCTTT. The full variable domain, in which reference TRBV5-6 and TRBJ1-1 provide the parts outside the CDR3, is DAGVTQSPTHLIKTRGQQVTLRCSPKSGHDTVSWYQQALGQGPQFIFQYYEEEERQRGNFPDRFSGHQFPNYSSELNVNALLLGDSALYLCASSLFQSGLGTEAFFGQGTRLTVV.

The V gene is TRBV19, the J gene TRBJ2-2; 8 bases match TRBD2. Germline CDR1 and CDR2: LNHDA and SQIVND (reference sequence). The CDR3 runs 15 residues. The J segment lost 5 bases and the V segment lost 4 bases, leaving 6 bases of the junction unmatched. The CDR3 loop reads CASSRLAGRTGELFF. The CDR3 DNA reads as TGTGCCAGTAGTAGGTTAGCGGGGCGGACCGGGGAGCTGTTTTTT. The full variable domain, with the rest looked up from reference TRBV19 and TRBJ2-2, is DGGITQSPKYLFRKEGQNVTLSCEQNLNHDAMYWYRQDPGQGLRLIYYSQIVNDFQKGDIAEGYSVSREKKESFPLTVTSAQKNPTAFYLCASSRLAGRTGELFFGEGSRLTVL.

The V call is TRBV19, the J call TRBJ1-1; D call uncertain. V lost 5 bases and J lost 3, with 19 bases in between. Germline V gene data show CDR1 as LNHDA and CDR2 as SQIVND (reference sequence). This CDR3 spans 16 amino acids. The CDR3 reads CASSLQGRVGDTEAFF. The CDR3 DNA is TGTGCCAGTAGTTTGCAAGGGAGGGTAGGAGACACTGAAGCTTTCTTT.

V is TRBV2 and J is TRBJ1-2; D might be TRBD1 (5 bases). CDR3 length: 12 residues. The germline V gene encodes CDR1 SNHLY and CDR2 FYNNEI. V lost 11 bases, J lost 5 bases, and 15 bases lay in between. The CDR3 region is CAGLGGGYGYTF. The CDR3 nucleotides read TGTGCCGGCCTCGGGGGGGGTTATGGCTACACCTTC.

This clone showed up just once. V gene TRBV24-1 combines with J gene TRBJ1-2; D is perhaps TRBD1 (6 bases). The germline V gene encodes CDR1 KGHDR and CDR2 SFDVKD. CDR3 length: 12 amino acids. Trimming removed 4 bases from V and 8 bases from J, with 10 bases in between. CDR3 residues: CATSDPRGGYTF. CDR3 sequence (DNA): TGTGCCACCAGTGACCCCAGGGGAGGCTACACCTTC.

Note on this clone: The same CDR3 can be traced to other DNA sequences in this sample. The chain employs TRBV30 and TRBJ1-2; D may be TRBD1 (6 bases). The germline V and J ends were trimmed by 0 bases and 8 bases, with 10 bases remaining between them. This CDR3 comprises 12 residues. The germline V gene encodes CDR1 GTSNPN and CDR2 SVGIG (reference sequence). The CDR3 region has the DNA TGTGCCTGGAGTGTACAGGGTTACGGCTACACCTTC. This translates into CAWSVQGYGYTF. The whole variable domain, filled in from reference TRBV30 and TRBJ1-2, reads SQTIHQWPATLVQPVGSPLSLECTVEGTSNPNLYWYRQAAGRGLQLLFYSVGIGQISSEVPQNLSASRPQDRQFILSSKKLLLSDSGFYLCAWSVQGYGYTFGSGTRLTVV.

This clone was seen once. The chain links TRBV4-2 to TRBJ2-1; 9 nucleotides match TRBD2. The CDR3 runs 16 residues. Germline V lookup: CDR1 LGHNA, CDR2 YNFKEQ. With V trimmed by 0 bases and J by 5 bases, 5 bases remained unmatched. In nucleotides, the CDR3 is TGTGCCAGCAGCCAAGACAGAGTAGCGGGGGACAATGAGCAGTTCTTC. As protein: CASSQDRVAGDNEQFF.

The chain carries TRBV18 and TRBJ1-5; 9 bases line up with TRBD1. The V and J ends lost 4 bases and 4 bases, in that order; junction bases with no gene match: 5. The CDR3 sequence is 15 residues long. CDR1 and CDR2 from the germline V gene are KGHSH and LQKENI. This CDR3 reads CASSRSGTGNQPQHF. The CDR3 region has the DNA TGTGCCAGCTCACGTTCCGGGACAGGGAATCAGCCCCAGCATTTT.

Here the CDR3 reads CASSLGQGFTDTQYF. The DNA for the CDR3 is TGTGCCAGCAGCTTAGGTCAGGGCTTCACAGATACGCAGTATTTT. V gene TRBV7-2 combines with J gene TRBJ2-3, with D maybe TRBD1 (5 bases). With 1 base removed from V and 2 bases from J, the gap between germline ends came to 10 bases. The CDR3 runs 15 residues. CDR1 is SGHTA, CDR2 FQGNSA, per germline. Looking up the rest from reference TRBV7-2 and TRBJ2-3 gives the full variable domain: GAGVSQSPSNKVTEKGKDVELRCDPISGHTALYWYRQSLGQGLEFLIYFQGNSAPDKSGLPSDRFSAERTGGSVSTLTIQRTQQEDSAVYLCASSLGQGFTDTQYFGPGTRLTVL.

J is TRBJ2-3 and V is TRBV20-1; D may be TRBD2 (5 bases). CDR3 length: 14 residues. The germline V and J ends were trimmed by 3 bases and 2 bases, with 12 bases remaining between them. Germline V gives CDR1 DFQATT, CDR2 SNEGSKA (reference sequence). This chain's CDR3 is CSASLAPHTDTQYF. The CDR3 bases are TGCAGTGCTAGTCTAGCCCCTCACACAGATACGCAGTATTTT.

Turning to this clone: Other DNA sequences of this sample code for an identical CDR3. CDR3 in DNA: TGTGCCAGTAGTATCTCCGATACGGGCGAGCAGTACTTC. It translates to CASSISDTGEQYF. The rearrangement joins TRBV19 to TRBJ2-7; D is uncertain. The CDR3 is 13 residues long. The V gene's germline CDR1 is LNHDA and CDR2 SQIVND (reference sequence). Trimming cost V 3 bases and J 6 bases, with 12 bases left between them.

The J gene is TRBJ1-4, the V gene TRBV6-5; TRBD1 matches at 7 bases. Germline assignment: CDR1 MNHEY and CDR2 SVGAGI. This CDR3 has 13 amino acids. Trimming at V came to 8 bases and at J to 8 bases, leaving 8 bases not matched to a gene. The CDR3 bases are TGTGCCAGCCTCCGACAGGGCTTAGAAAAACTGTTTTTT. This encodes CASLRQGLEKLFF.

This sequence joins TRBV7-8 and TRBJ2-2; 10 bases line up with TRBD2. J was trimmed by 4 bases and V by 2 bases; bases with no gene match: 7. Germline V gives CDR1 SGHVS, CDR2 FQNEAQ. The CDR3 spans 17 residues. CDR3 nucleotide sequence: TGTGCCAGCAGCTTACGAGCGGGGGGGTTGGGCACCGGGGAGCTGTTTTTT. This translates into CASSLRAGGLGTGELFF.

The chain couples TRBV9 to TRBJ1-2, with TRBD1 matching over 7 bases. The CDR3 is 12 residues long. Trimming removed 9 bases from V and 7 bases from J; junction bases left unmatched: 9. Germline loops: CDR1 SGDLS, CDR2 YYNGEE. In DNA, the CDR3 is TGTGCCACATACGACAGGGTGGCTGGCTACACCTTC. Amino acid sequence: CATYDRVAGYTF.

The chain joins TRBV19 to TRBJ2-1; TRBD1 matches 8 bases. Germline lookup yields CDR1 LNHDA and CDR2 SQIVND (reference sequence). The junction had 8 bases not matched to a gene; V was cut back by 5 bases and J by 8 bases. The CDR3 sequence is 14 residues long. The CDR3 nucleotides are TGTGCCAGTAGTTCGGACAGGGAAGTTCATGAGCAGTTCTTC. Translating it yields CASSSDREVHEQFF.

The V gene is TRBV5-1, the J gene TRBJ1-6; 10 nucleotides match TRBD1. The CDR3 is 15 amino acids. Trimming cost V 0 bases and J 9 bases; bases outside gene matches: 3. CDR1 and CDR2 from the germline V gene are SGHRS and YFSETQ. CDR3 nucleotide sequence: TGCGCCAGCAGCTTGGAAGGGACAGGGGTTTCACCCCTCCACTTT. Its translation: CASSLEGTGVSPLHF.

The chain combines TRBV27 with TRBJ2-4; D is perhaps TRBD1 (6 bases). The length of the CDR3 is 13 residues. Trimming cost V 5 bases and J 6 bases, with 11 bases left between them. CDR1 is MNHEY, CDR2 SMNVEV, per germline (reference sequence). As DNA, the CDR3 is TGTGCCAGCAGTGCCGGGACACGAAACATTCAGTACTTC. Translated: CASSAGTRNIQYF.

V usage is TRBV7-9 and J usage is TRBJ1-5, with 7 positions matching TRBD1. There are 14 residues in the CDR3. CDR1 and CDR2 from the germline V gene are SEHNR and FQNEAQ (reference sequence). V shed 4 bases and J 7 bases; nucleotides not matched to a gene: 7. CDR3 loop: CASSSQGEGQPQHF. The CDR3 nucleotides are TGTGCCAGCAGCTCCCAGGGGGAAGGGCAGCCCCAGCATTTT.

The V and J genes are TRBV3-1 (or the pseudogene TRBV3-2) and TRBJ1-4; no clear D. This CDR3 spans 15 amino acids. Trimming left V 4 bases short and J 5 bases short, with 14 bases between. Germline CDR1 LGHDT, CDR2 YNNKEL (reference sequence). The CDR3 region has the DNA TGTGCCAGCAGCCGGTCGGAGTCCGTGAATGAAAAACTGTTTTTT. It codes for CASSRSESVNEKLFF.

A word on this clone: Relative to the germline gene, one junction end is altered; a read error may explain this. The chain couples TRBV2 to TRBJ2-3, with TRBD1 identical over 11 bases. The CDR3 is made up of 14 amino acids. CDR1 is SNHLY and CDR2 is FYNNEI in the germline V gene. CDR3 loop: CASREGTGGDTQYF. CDR3 DNA: TGTGCCAGCAGGGAAGGGACAGGGGGAGATACGCAGTATTTT.

This chain links TRBV7-9 with TRBJ1-2, with D tentatively TRBD1 (6 bases). The germline CDR1 and CDR2 sequences are SEHNR and FQNEAQ (reference sequence). The ends were cut back, 4 bases at V and 4 bases at J, with 13 bases in the middle. CDR3 length: 14 amino acids. CDR3 residues: CASSSQTGGYGYTF. The CDR3 DNA sequence: TGTGCCAGCAGCTCCCAGACAGGCGGCTATGGCTACACCTTC.

The genes are TRBV6-6 and TRBJ1-2, with a weak D call TRBD1 (6 bases). With 0 bases removed from V and 0 bases from J, the gap between germline ends came to 11 bases. Germline V gene data show CDR1 as MNHNY and CDR2 as SVGAGI (reference sequence). The CDR3 loop spans 16 amino acids. The CDR3 coding sequence is TGTGCCAGCAGTTACTCCCGGGACACAACTAACTATGGCTACACCTTC. Amino acids: CASSYSRDTTNYGYTF.